These 28 T cell receptor beta chains came from one sample sequenced in a study of T cell repertoires in cytomegalovirus infection. For these receptors, no antigen is known. TCRdb analysed the reads with MiXCR anew, one entry per CDR3 protein. Of approximately 500,000 distinct CDR3 sequences listed, 30% to 35% are singletons. This material consisted of cultured PBMCs, taken from culture after CMV antigen stimulation. The origin of the receptors is a human donor in good health (CMV status not recorded). Some clones in this sample may be carry-over from other donors' samples.

In this sample, this clonotype turned up a few times. This rearrangement joins TRBV7-2 to TRBJ2-5, with a tentative D call TRBD2 (6 bases). CDR3 length: 16 amino acids. CDR1 is SGHTA, CDR2 FQGNSA, per germline. Between the trimmed V and J ends, which lost 1 base and 4 bases, there was a span of 16 bases. CDR3 in amino acids: CASSLGPGGGTETQYF. The CDR3, as DNA: TGTGCCAGCAGCTTAGGTCCCGGCGGAGGGACAGAGACCCAGTACTTC.

This chain connects TRBV6-8 to TRBJ2-6, with D perhaps TRBD1 or TRBD2 (5 bases each). Germline CDR1 is MNHGY and CDR2 is SAAAGT. V was pared by 5 bases and J by 0 bases, with 8 bases between. The CDR3 runs 15 residues. The CDR3 region has the DNA TGTGCCAGCAGTCATGGGACCTCTGGGGCCAACGTCCTGACTTTC. Its translation: CASSHGTSGANVLTF.

The J gene is TRBJ2-5, the V gene TRBV11-2; D remains ambiguous. This CDR3 has 17 amino acids. Deletions cut 1 base from V and 3 bases from J, with 18 bases between. CDR1 SGHAT and CDR2 FQNNGV come from the germline V gene. This CDR3 is CASSLGPSPIGKETQYF. CDR3 nucleotides: TGTGCCAGCAGCTTAGGTCCCTCGCCAATAGGGAAAGAGACCCAGTACTTC.

V gene TRBV7-6 combines with J gene TRBJ2-3; 14 positions agree with TRBD2. The CDR3 is 16 residues long. Germline-derived CDR1 and CDR2 are SGHVS and FNYEAQ. The junction had 5 bases not matched to a gene; V was cut back by 5 bases and J by 4 bases. CDR3 in DNA: TGTGCCAGCAGCAATGGACTAGCGGGAGGAGCAGATACGCAGTATTTT. It translates to CASSNGLAGGADTQYF.

The gene calls are TRBV12-3 or TRBV12-4 and TRBJ2-6, with D perhaps TRBD1 (6 bases). There are 15 residues in the CDR3. V lost 6 bases, J lost 1 base, and 10 bases lay in between. Here the CDR3 DNA reads TGTGCCAGCAGGAACAGGGTGTCTGGGGCCAACGTCCTGACTTTC. It specifies CASRNRVSGANVLTF.

V gene TRBV7-9 combines with J gene TRBJ1-5, with 7 bases matching TRBD1. The ends lost 5 bases at V and 6 bases at J; junction bases unmatched: 4. There are 13 residues in the CDR3. Germline CDR1 reads SEHNR; CDR2 reads FQNEAQ (reference sequence). DNA for the CDR3: TGTGCCAGCAGCCAAGGGGGCAGTCAGCCCCAGCATTTT. Amino acid sequence: CASSQGGSQPQHF.

This clonotype was found a few times. The V and J genes are TRBV2 and TRBJ1-5, with D unresolved. The CDR3 length is 15 residues. The V and J ends lost 0 bases and 2 bases respectively, with 8 bases between them. The V gene's germline CDR1 is SNHLY and CDR2 FYNNEI. The CDR3 protein is CASSEAVGGNQPQHF. The CDR3 DNA reads as TGTGCCAGCAGTGAAGCGGTGGGTGGCAATCAGCCCCAGCATTTT.

The chain carries TRBV28 and TRBJ2-7; perhaps TRBD1 as D (6 bases). The CDR3 has 14 residues. CDR1 and CDR2 (germline): MDHEN, SYDVKM. The germline V and J ends were trimmed by 6 bases and 3 bases, with 15 bases remaining between them. The CDR3 bases are TGTGCCAGCAGGCCACAAACAGGGTACTACGAGCAGTACTTC. The encoded protein is CASRPQTGYYEQYF.

This clonotype was picked up a small number of times. The chain links TRBV11-1 to TRBJ1-1, with a tentative D call TRBD1 (6 bases). The CDR3 has 14 amino acids. Germline V gene lookup returns CDR1 SGHAT and CDR2 FQDESV (reference sequence). The ends were cut back, 4 bases at V and 0 bases at J, with 9 bases in the middle. The CDR3 region is CASSYRVMNTEAFF. The CDR3 DNA reads as TGTGCCAGCAGCTACAGGGTGATGAACACTGAAGCTTTCTTT. The complete variable domain, with remaining parts taken from reference TRBV11-1 and TRBJ1-1, reads EAEVAQSPRYKITEKSQAVAFWCDPISGHATLYWYRQILGQGPELLVQFQDESVVDDSQLPKDRFSAERLKGVDSTLKIQPAELGDSAMYLCASSYRVMNTEAFFGQGTRLTVV.

The chain couples TRBV7-9 to TRBJ2-7, with TRBD2 matching over 9 bases. The CDR3 has 15 residues. The trim removed 10 bases at V and 3 bases at J, leaving 13 bases unmatched. Per the germline V gene, CDR1 is SEHNR and CDR2 is FQNEAQ (reference sequence). The CDR3 DNA reads as TGTGCCACCGGGGTGGGGACTAGCTCATACTACGAGCAGTACGTC. Its translation: CATGVGTSSYYEQYV.

The J gene is TRBJ1-2, the V gene TRBV10-3; 11 nucleotides match TRBD1. CDR1 ENHRY and CDR2 SYGVKD come from the germline V gene. CDR3 length: 15 amino acids. The V segment lost 3 bases and the J segment 4 bases; nucleotides outside the gene matches: 4. The CDR3 coding sequence is TGTGCCATCAGTGATGGACAGGGGGCCATCTATGGCTACACCTTC. Encoded protein: CAISDGQGAIYGYTF.

The V call is TRBV18, the J call TRBJ2-6; TRBD1 is a possible D gene (6 bases). From germline, CDR1 is KGHSH and CDR2 LQKENI. The CDR3 loop spans 17 amino acids. V was pared by 2 bases and J by 0 bases, with 11 bases between. CDR3 residues: CASSPGGQSSGANVLTF. Here the CDR3 DNA reads TGTGCCAGCTCACCAGGAGGACAGAGCTCTGGGGCCAACGTCCTGACTTTC.

This clonotype was seen a handful of times. The V and J genes are TRBV6-2 or TRBV6-3 and TRBJ1-2; D uncertain. The CDR3 is 16 amino acids. Germline V CDR1 and CDR2: MNHEY, SVGEGT. Trimming stripped 10 bases from V and 7 bases from J, with 28 bases between. The CDR3 nucleotides read TGTGCCACCTACGATCCCGGACGGTCGTCCCGGGGTGGCTACACCTTC. It translates to CATYDPGRSSRGGYTF.

The chain couples TRBV6-2 or TRBV6-3 to TRBJ1-3; D is undetermined. The CDR3 length is 16 residues. Deletions cut 2 bases from V and 0 bases from J, with 11 bases between. CDR1 is MNHEY and CDR2 is SVGEGT in the germline V gene. The CDR3 DNA follows: TGTGCCAGCAGTTACGCCAAGAGAAGCTCTGGAAACACCATATATTTT. Its translation: CASSYAKRSSGNTIYF.

The rearrangement joins TRBV28 to TRBJ2-5; D call uncertain. This CDR3 comprises 13 residues. The ends were cut back, 6 bases at V and 1 base at J, with 9 bases in the middle. Germline V gene sequence: CDR1 MDHEN, CDR2 SYDVKM. CDR3 in DNA: TGTGCCAGCAGCAAAGGTATCCAAGAGACCCAGTACTTC. It specifies CASSKGIQETQYF. Full variable domain (rest looked up from reference TRBV28 and TRBJ2-5): DVKVTQSSRYLVKRTGEKVFLECVQDMDHENMFWYRQDPGLGLRLIYFSYDVKMKEKGDIPEGYSVSREKKERFSLILESASTNQTSMYLCASSKGIQETQYFGPGTRLLVL.

The rearrangement joins TRBV29-1 to TRBJ2-3, with 7 nucleotides matching TRBD1. This CDR3 is built from 12 residues. V shed 7 bases and J 6 bases; nucleotides not matched to a gene: 7. Germline lookup yields CDR1 SQVTM and CDR2 ANQGSEA. CDR3 sequence: CSGKTGLDTQYF. The CDR3 nucleotides read TGCAGCGGGAAGACAGGGTTGGATACGCAGTATTTT.

The genes are TRBV13 and TRBJ1-4; no clear D gene. The V end was cut by 3 bases, the J end by 4 bases, with 9 bases between. Germline V gene lookup returns CDR1 PRHDT and CDR2 FYEKMQ (reference sequence). The CDR3 covers 14 residues. The CDR3 DNA reads as TGTGCCAGCAGCTTTGCACAGAATAATGAAAAACTGTTTTTT. This sequence encodes CASSFAQNNEKLFF. The variable domain in full, with the rest retrieved from reference TRBV13 and TRBJ1-4, is AAGVIQSPRHLIKEKRETATLKCYPIPRHDTVYWYQQGPGQDPQFLISFYEKMQSDKGSIPDRFSAQQFSDYHSELNMSSLELGDSALYFCASSFAQNNEKLFFGSGTQLSVL.

J is TRBJ1-2 and V is TRBV5-6; weak D call: TRBD1 (5 bases). The CDR3 is 14 residues long. Between the trimmed V and J ends, which lost 3 bases and 5 bases, there was a span of 14 bases. Germline loops: CDR1 SGHDT, CDR2 YYEEEE. CDR3 nucleotides: TGTGCCAGCAGCTACGGGGGAGCCGGGTATGGCTACACCTTC. Encoded protein: CASSYGGAGYGYTF.

V gene TRBV24-1 combines with J gene TRBJ2-1; D gene unclear. The CDR3 loop spans 13 amino acids. CDR1 and CDR2 (germline): KGHDR, SFDVKD. V lost 3 bases to trimming and J lost 4 bases, with 6 bases between them. The CDR3 protein is CATSDGPYNEQFF. In DNA, the CDR3 is TGTGCCACCAGTGATGGCCCTTACAATGAGCAGTTCTTC.

This chain uses TRBV29-1 with TRBJ2-7; tentatively, D is TRBD1 (5 bases). The CDR3 is made up of 13 amino acids. Trimming removed 4 bases at V and 5 bases at J, with 15 bases between. Germline V gene lookup returns CDR1 SQVTM and CDR2 ANQGSEA. The CDR3 DNA is TGCAGCGTTGGCCTGGGGCTTGAGCACGAGCAGTACTTC. It translates to CSVGLGLEHEQYF.

This clonotype occurred once. The chain couples TRBV18 to TRBJ2-7, with D possibly being TRBD1 or TRBD2 (6 bases each). The CDR3 runs 13 residues. The V gene's germline CDR1 is KGHSH and CDR2 LQKENI. CDR3 residues: CASSPGASAPLIV. Written as DNA, the CDR3 is TGTGCCAGCTCCCCAGGGGCTAGCGCGCCTCTAATCGTC.

The V and J genes are TRBV6-4 and TRBJ2-1, with D possibly being TRBD1 (5 bases). CDR1 and CDR2 (germline): MRHNA, SNTAGT. Trimming removed 0 bases from V and 5 bases from J, with 5 bases in between. CDR3 length: 13 amino acids. CDR3 DNA sequence: TGTGCCAGCAGTGACTCGGACAACAATGAGCAGTTCTTC. Its translation: CASSDSDNNEQFF.

This clonotype has a handful of counts. The CDR3 loop is CASSIGNTANTEAFF. CDR3 bases: TGTGCCAGTAGTATAGGGAACACCGCGAACACTGAAGCTTTCTTT. The chain combines TRBV19 with TRBJ1-1; unclear D gene. The germline V and J ends were trimmed by 1 base and 1 base, with 10 bases remaining between them. Germline V gene data show CDR1 as LNHDA and CDR2 as SQIVND (reference sequence). CDR3 length: 15 amino acids.

The gene calls are TRBV9 and TRBJ2-3; the D gene is possibly TRBD2 (6 bases). The germline CDR1 and CDR2 sequences are SGDLS and YYNGEE. The CDR3 sequence is 14 residues long. V was pared by 5 bases and J by 3 bases, with 13 bases between. The CDR3 reads CASRGGEVTDTQYF. CDR3 nucleotide sequence: TGTGCCAGCAGGGGCGGGGAGGTAACAGATACGCAGTATTTT.

The chain uses TRBV4-1 and TRBJ2-3; 7 positions agree with TRBD2. V lost 1 base, J lost 0 bases, and 4 bases stayed unmatched. The V gene's germline CDR1 is MGHRA and CDR2 YSYEKL. The CDR3 consists of 16 residues. CDR3: CASSQVGRKSTDTQYF. The DNA of the CDR3 is TGCGCCAGCAGCCAAGTCGGGAGGAAGAGCACAGATACGCAGTATTTT.

The chain joins TRBV4-3 to TRBJ2-1; 8 nucleotides agree with TRBD2. The V segment lost 0 bases and the J segment 8 bases; nucleotides outside the gene matches: 12. Germline V gives CDR1 LGHNA, CDR2 YSLEER. The length of the CDR3 is 17 residues. The CDR3 spells CASSQEGSGRKQYEQFF. The CDR3 DNA reads TGCGCCAGCAGCCAAGAAGGAAGCGGGAGAAAACAATATGAGCAGTTCTTC.

This clonotype appeared many times. The gene calls are TRBV7-2 and TRBJ2-1; 13 bases match TRBD2. The CDR3 sequence is 16 residues long. Germline CDR1 and CDR2: SGHTA and FQGNSA. The ends lost 5 bases at V and 6 bases at J; junction bases unmatched: 7. CDR3 sequence: CASSGPGLAGINEQFF. CDR3 bases: TGTGCCAGCAGCGGTCCGGGACTAGCGGGGATCAATGAGCAGTTCTTC.

The CDR3 DNA is TGTGCCATCAGTGAACGGACGGGCTCTGGGGCCAACGTCCTGACTTTC. Protein sequence: CAISERTGSGANVLTF. The chain uses TRBV10-3 and TRBJ2-6, with D unresolved. V shed 3 bases and J shed 0 bases, with 9 bases lying between them. The CDR3 has 16 residues. Germline V gene data show CDR1 as ENHRY and CDR2 as SYGVKD.